A few counts support the clone carrying this TCR beta chain. CDR3 length equals 15 residues. Germline lookup yields CDR1 GTSNPN and CDR2 SVGIG (reference sequence). Trimming removed 0 bases at V and 4 bases at J, with 15 bases between. In the original analysis: Using reference gene primer amplification, nucleated cell counts were estimated. TCRdb keeps only in-frame clones here, not all; method: immunoSEQ multiplex PCR. V, J and clone size reflect that table, while D and trimming were determined from the DNA. The sample lists approximately 180,000 clones; less than 90% were seen once. The data belong to a study of blood T cell repertoires in COVID-19.

The sequence was obtained from a human donor with acute COVID-19. The donor label of this sample is uncertain. J is TRBJ1-2 and V is TRBV30, with D hard to call. The sequencing input was PBMCs or T cells enriched from blood (not recorded which). This CDR3 is CAWSVPSPFFYGYTF. The CDR3 coding sequence is TGTGCCTGGAGTGTACCCAGTCCATTCTTCTATGGCTACACCTTC.